A single sample gave rise to the 14 T cell receptor beta chains below, sequenced in a study of CD8+CD57+ T cells in acquired aplastic anemia. Patients sequenced had flow cytometry evidence of CD8+CD57+ cell expansion. CDR3 and TCR beta VDJ profiling relied on genomic DNA as the template. One entry per CDR3 protein, called by TCRdb with MiXCR from the reads. The sample lists about 200,000 distinct CDR3 sequences, about half occurring once. Input material: sorted CD4+, CD8+, or CD8+CD57+ T cells (not recorded which) from PBMCs. Receptor source: a human donor with aplastic anemia.

This clonotype appeared many times. The chain has TRBV7-3 and TRBJ2-7; TRBD2 aligns across 12 bases. Germline V gene lookup returns CDR1 SGHTA and CDR2 FQGTGA. Trimming took 5 bases from V and 7 from J; bases not matched to a gene: 3. This CDR3 is 13 amino acids long. In DNA form, the CDR3 reads TGTGCCAGCAGCCTCGGGACTAGCGGGGAGCAGTACTTC. Translation: CASSLGTSGEQYF. Full variable domain (remainder filled in from reference TRBV7-3 and TRBJ2-7): GAGVSQTPSNKVTEKGKYVELRCDPISGHTALYWYRQSLGQGPEFLIYFQGTGAADDSGLPNDRFFAVRPEGSVSTLKIQRTERGDSAVYLCASSLGTSGEQYFGPGTRLTVT.

This rearrangement joins TRBV7-6 to TRBJ1-1; tentatively, D is TRBD1 (5 bases). V lost 4 bases, J lost 1 base, and 13 bases lay in between. Germline V gene data show CDR1 as SGHVS and CDR2 as FNYEAQ. The CDR3 is 15 residues long. The CDR3 loop reads CASSSLRGENTEAFF. Written as DNA, the CDR3 is TGTGCCAGCAGCTCCTTAAGAGGGGAGAACACTGAAGCTTTCTTT.

This clonotype was recorded many times. The chain combines TRBV5-1 with TRBJ2-3, with D perhaps TRBD1 (6 bases). The germline gives CDR1 SGHRS, CDR2 YFSETQ. CDR3 length equals 15 residues. With 0 bases removed from V and 4 bases from J, the gap between germline ends came to 12 bases. CDR3 nucleotides: TGCGCCAGCAGCTTGGCCCAGGGGATCGCAGATACGCAGTATTTT. Residues: CASSLAQGIADTQYF.

The chain couples TRBV2 to TRBJ1-5; unclear D gene. Trimming cost V 6 bases and J 13 bases, with 19 bases left between them. The CDR3 has 13 residues. Germline CDR1 is SNHLY and CDR2 is FYNNEI. The CDR3 bases are TGTGCCAGCAGGGAATCCACGTCATGGGCACAGCATTTT. It codes for CASRESTSWAQHF. The full variable domain, rest sourced from reference TRBV2 and TRBJ1-5, is EPEVTQTPSHQVTQMGQEVILRCVPISNHLYFYWYRQILGQKVEFLVSFYNNEISEKSEIFDDQFSVERPDGSNFTLKIRSTKLEDSAMYFCASRESTSWAQHFGDGTRLSIL.

This clonotype appeared many times. DNA for the CDR3: TGTGCCAGCAGCTCAACCCCCAGCACCGGGGAGCTGTTTTTT. This gives the protein CASSSTPSTGELFF. V and J are TRBV9 and TRBJ2-2; no clear D. Germline CDR1 SGDLS, CDR2 YYNGEE. The CDR3 sequence is 14 residues long. V shed 4 bases and J shed 4 bases, with 11 bases lying between them. The full variable domain, with the rest looked up from reference TRBV9 and TRBJ2-2, is DSGVTQTPKHLITATGQRVTLRCSPRSGDLSVYWYQQSLDQGLQFLIQYYNGEERAKGNILERFSAQQFPDLHSELNLSSLELGDSALYFCASSSTPSTGELFFGEGSRLTVL.

This clonotype was observed a few times. V gene TRBV18 combines with J gene TRBJ1-1; possibly TRBD1 for D (6 bases). The CDR3 loop spans 15 amino acids. V dropped 5 bases and J dropped 1 base, with 14 bases sitting between them. Germline CDR1 KGHSH, CDR2 LQKENI. The DNA of the CDR3 is TGTGCCAGCTCATTCTCGACAGGAGAGAACACTGAAGCTTTCTTT. This codes for CASSFSTGENTEAFF.

V and J are TRBV19 and TRBJ2-7; a weak D match, TRBD1 (5 bases). CDR3 length: 16 residues. V was shortened by 5 bases and J by 0 bases, with 17 bases between the two germline ends. Per germline, CDR1 LNHDA and CDR2 SQIVND (reference sequence). CDR3 loop: CASSQQVWRSSYEQYF. The CDR3 region has the DNA TGTGCCAGTAGTCAACAGGTTTGGCGTAGCTCCTACGAGCAGTACTTC.

This chain uses TRBV10-3 with TRBJ2-2, with 7 positions matching TRBD1. The CDR3 spans 15 residues. The V segment lost 6 bases and the J segment 1 base; nucleotides outside the gene matches: 5. The germline CDR1 and CDR2 sequences are ENHRY and SYGVKD. CDR3 region: CAIRGDRENTGELFF. For the CDR3, the DNA is TGTGCCATCAGGGGAGACAGGGAGAACACCGGGGAGCTGTTTTTT.

This clonotype was observed at least ten times. V is TRBV5-8 and J is TRBJ2-6; D not certain. Germline-derived CDR1 and CDR2 are SGHTS and YDEGEE. The CDR3 runs 16 residues. The V end was cut by 0 bases, the J end by 0 bases, with 7 bases between. As DNA, the CDR3 is TGTGCCAGCAGCTTGGCGTTCAGCTCTGGGGCCAACGTCCTGACTTTC. Translating gives CASSLAFSSGANVLTF.

Many counts were recorded for this clonotype. The genes are TRBV5-5 and TRBJ1-2; no clear D gene. The CDR3 has 14 amino acids. The germline V and J ends were trimmed by 3 bases and 8 bases, with 17 bases remaining between them. Germline CDR1 and CDR2: SGHKS and YYEKEE (reference sequence). The CDR3 coding sequence is TGTGCCAGCAGCTGGCCGGCAGCGCTTGGAGGCTACACCTTC. Translated, it gives CASSWPAALGGYTF.

The J gene is TRBJ2-1, the V gene TRBV7-4, with 8 bases that match TRBD2. CDR3 length: 15 residues. Germline V CDR1 and CDR2: SGHVT, SQSDAQ. V gave up 5 bases and J gave up 5 bases; unmatched junction bases: 8. CDR3 protein: CASSVVSGGNNEQFF. The CDR3 DNA reads as TGTGCCAGCAGCGTAGTAAGCGGGGGTAACAATGAGCAGTTCTTC.

This clonotype has at least ten counts. This rearrangement joins TRBV19 to TRBJ1-4, with D possibly matching TRBD1 (6 bases). The V gene's germline CDR1 is LNHDA and CDR2 SQIVND (reference sequence). Trimming left V 5 bases short and J 6 bases short, with 13 bases between. This CDR3 spans 14 amino acids. CDR3 region: CASSAQGGDEKLFF. The CDR3, as DNA: TGTGCCAGTAGTGCACAGGGTGGTGATGAAAAACTGTTTTTT.

This clonotype was seen once. One junction end does not reproduce the germline sequence, and a read error may be involved. This rearrangement joins TRBV19 to TRBJ1-5; D gene uncertain. The germline gives CDR1 LNHDA, CDR2 SQIVND (reference sequence). The length of the CDR3 is 15 residues. Here the CDR3 reads CASIPRGEGNQPQRF. The CDR3 DNA is TGTGCCAGCATCCCACGAGGTGAGGGCAATCAGCCCCAGCGTTTT.

This clonotype was observed a handful of times. The gene calls are TRBV7-2 and TRBJ1-6; a possible D gene is TRBD1 (6 bases). V dropped 1 base and J dropped 7 bases, with 11 bases sitting between them. The CDR3 sequence is 15 residues long. From germline, CDR1 is SGHTA and CDR2 FQGNSA. The CDR3 loop is CASSLVGGPNSPLHF. The CDR3 nucleotides are TGTGCCAGCAGCTTAGTTGGGGGCCCCAATTCACCCCTCCACTTT.